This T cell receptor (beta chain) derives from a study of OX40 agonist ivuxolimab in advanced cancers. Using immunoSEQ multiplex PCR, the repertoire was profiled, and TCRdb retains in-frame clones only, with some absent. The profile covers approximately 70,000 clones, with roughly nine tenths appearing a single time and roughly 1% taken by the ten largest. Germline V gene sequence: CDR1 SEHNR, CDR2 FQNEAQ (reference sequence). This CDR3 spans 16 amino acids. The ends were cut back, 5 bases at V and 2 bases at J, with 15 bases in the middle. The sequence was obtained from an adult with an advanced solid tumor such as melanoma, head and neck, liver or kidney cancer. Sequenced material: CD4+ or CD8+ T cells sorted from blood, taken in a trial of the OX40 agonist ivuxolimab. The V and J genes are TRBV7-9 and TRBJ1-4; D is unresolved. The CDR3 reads CASSLLTGSTNEKLFF. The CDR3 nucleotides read TGTGCCAGCAGCCTCTTAACCGGAAGCACTAATGAAAAACTGTTTTTT.